Shown below are 26 T cell receptor beta chains from a single sample sequenced in a study of blood T cells in healthy people across ages (dated by TCRdb to the mid-2010s). Library construction relied on 5' RACE. The sample was run on an Illumina HiSeq 2500. A second 7 to 11 cycle PCR used a sample-barcoded 5' primer and a J-beta primer mix. Using fastp trimming at Q25 and MiXCR clonotype assembly, TCRdb reanalyzed the public sequencing data and kept in-frame beta chains. Records with the same CDR3 protein are collapsed into one entry carrying the most frequent genes and DNA. Across this sample there are about 720,000 distinct CDR3 sequences, with over 20% seen only once. The leading ten clones occupy around 21% of the sample. Material for sequencing was blood. These receptors came from a man between 70 and 80 years old in good health.

Only one count was recorded for this clonotype. This chain uses TRBV7-2 with TRBJ2-1, with 7 bases fitting TRBD1. This CDR3 contains 17 residues. Unmatched junction bases numbered 8, after V lost 2 bases and J lost 1 base. CDR1 is SGHTA and CDR2 is FQGNSA in the germline V gene. The CDR3 reads CASSLWAGDSSYNEQFF. The CDR3 bases are TGTGCCAGCAGCTTATGGGCAGGGGACAGTTCCTACAATGAGCAGTTCTTC.

This clonotype has a handful of counts. The chain is built from TRBV29-1 and TRBJ2-5; D may be TRBD1 or TRBD2 (6 bases each). The J call may be wrong; the DNA end is better matched by TRBJ2-7. CDR3 length: 14 amino acids. The V gene's germline CDR1 is SQVTM and CDR2 ANQGSEA. This chain's CDR3 is CSVGRGTTYYEQYV. CDR3 coding DNA: TGCAGCGTTGGTCGGGGGACAACTTACTACGAGCAGTACGTC.

This clonotype showed up just a few times. The chain is built from TRBV11-2 and TRBJ1-1; D might be TRBD1 (6 bases). The CDR3 length is 12 residues. Germline V gives CDR1 SGHAT, CDR2 FQNNGV. Between the trimmed V and J ends, which lost 5 bases and 8 bases, there was a span of 12 bases. CDR3 in amino acids: CASSPGQLEAFF. DNA for the CDR3: TGTGCCAGCAGCCCTGGACAGCTCGAAGCTTTCTTT.

This chain joins TRBV7-8 and TRBJ2-5; tentatively, D is TRBD1 or TRBD2 (5 bases each). The closer fit of TRBJ2-7 to the DNA end suggests the J call may be wrong. Looked up from germline, CDR1 is SGHVS and CDR2 is FQNEAQ. CDR3 length: 14 residues. Written as DNA, the CDR3 is TGTGCCAGCAGCTTAGCGCGAGGGGTCTACGAGCAGTACTTC. Translating gives CASSLARGVYEQYF.

The DNA for the CDR3 is TGCAGTGCTAGAGATAGTCTAGGCAGCGGGGAGAGCTCCTACAATGAGCAGTTCTTC. Translating it yields CSARDSLGSGESSYNEQFF. The J gene is TRBJ2-1, the V gene TRBV20-1, with 7 positions matching TRBD2. The CDR3 is made up of 19 amino acids. Germline loops: CDR1 DFQATT, CDR2 SNEGSKA (reference sequence). Trimming cost V 0 bases and J 0 bases; bases outside gene matches: 14.

This rearrangement joins TRBV7-2 to TRBJ2-5; D tentatively fits TRBD1 or TRBD2 (5 bases each). V was trimmed by 2 bases and J by 5 bases, leaving 12 bases between them. The germline CDR1 and CDR2 sequences are SGHTA and FQGNSA. The CDR3 covers 14 residues. DNA for the CDR3: TGTGCCAGCAGCTTAACGGGGCCACGGGAGACCCAGTACTTC. This translates into CASSLTGPRETQYF.

V is TRBV5-5 and J is TRBJ1-5; maybe TRBD1 (6 bases). The germline V gene encodes CDR1 SGHKS and CDR2 YYEKEE (reference sequence). V gave up 0 bases and J gave up 1 base, with 11 bases separating them. The CDR3 consists of 16 residues. The CDR3 loop is CASSLASGASNQPQHF. In nucleotides, the CDR3 is TGTGCCAGCAGCTTGGCGTCGGGGGCAAGCAATCAGCCCCAGCATTTT.

The rearrangement uses TRBV12-3 or TRBV12-4 and TRBJ2-5, with 13 bases matching TRBD2. J was trimmed by 4 bases and V by 4 bases; bases with no gene match: 0. This CDR3 has 14 amino acids. Here the CDR3 reads CASSWTSGRETQYF. CDR3 DNA sequence: TGTGCCAGCAGTTGGACTAGCGGGAGAGAGACCCAGTACTTC.

The V call is TRBV29-1, the J call TRBJ2-1; 11 bases agree with TRBD2. The CDR3 runs to 15 residues. V lost 7 bases and J lost 4; bases outside the gene matches: 9. Germline CDR1 and CDR2: SQVTM and ANQGSEA. The CDR3 spells CSADPRLAGYNEQFF. CDR3 in DNA: TGCAGCGCGGATCCTCGACTAGCGGGGTACAATGAGCAGTTCTTC.

In this sample, this clonotype turned up a few times. V gene TRBV30 combines with J gene TRBJ1-2; maybe TRBD1 (5 bases). CDR3 length equals 12 residues. The germline V gene encodes CDR1 GTSNPN and CDR2 SVGIG (reference sequence). Trimming took 2 bases from V and 6 from J, leaving 10 bases between them. The DNA of the CDR3 is TGTGCCTGGAGTCCCGGGGCCCATGGCTACACCTTC. Translated: CAWSPGAHGYTF.

This chain joins TRBV5-1 and TRBJ2-5, with TRBD1 as a possible D gene (5 bases). CDR3 length: 15 residues. Germline V gives CDR1 SGHRS, CDR2 YFSETQ. V lost 4 bases to trimming and J lost 3 bases, with 16 bases between them. CDR3 nucleotides: TGCGCCAGCAGCAAACCCCTGGTGGACAAAGAGACCCAGTACTTC. Translation: CASSKPLVDKETQYF.

The rearrangement links TRBV9 to TRBJ2-2, with D possibly TRBD1 on 6 matching bases. The length of the CDR3 is 15 residues. Germline V CDR1 and CDR2: SGDLS, YYNGEE. The V end lost 4 bases, the J end lost 2 bases, and 12 bases lay between the germline ends. CDR3 protein: CASSPGALNTGELFF. In nucleotides, the CDR3 is TGTGCCAGCAGCCCAGGGGCCCTTAACACCGGGGAGCTGTTTTTT.

This chain links TRBV28 with TRBJ2-5; 8 bases align to TRBD2. The CDR3 contains 14 residues. J lost 6 bases, V lost 7 bases, and 10 bases had no gene match. Per germline, CDR1 MDHEN and CDR2 SYDVKM. The CDR3 sequence: CASKLPGGPQTQYF. CDR3 nucleotide sequence: TGTGCCAGCAAACTCCCGGGGGGGCCACAGACCCAGTACTTC.

This clonotype occurred a few times. The chain has TRBV11-2 and TRBJ2-7, with TRBD1 matching 12 bases. Looked up from germline, CDR1 is SGHAT and CDR2 is FQNNGV. The CDR3 has 16 residues. V gave up 7 bases and J gave up 4 bases; unmatched junction bases: 11. CDR3 sequence: CASTPGTGGASYEQYF. The CDR3, as DNA: TGTGCCAGCACCCCCGGGACAGGGGGCGCTTCATACGAGCAGTACTTC.

In this sample, this clonotype turned up many times. This chain links TRBV6-6 with TRBJ1-4; 9 bases are shared with TRBD1. The V gene's germline CDR1 is MNHNY and CDR2 SVGAGI (reference sequence). V lost 5 bases and J lost 7; bases outside the gene matches: 8. The CDR3 spans 15 residues. The DNA for the CDR3 is TGTGCCAGCAGTCGTACAGGGGGCAGTGTTGAAAAACTGTTTTTT. It is translated as CASSRTGGSVEKLFF.

In its sample, this clonotype was seen many times. The rearrangement uses TRBV3-1 and TRBJ2-3; D possibly corresponds to TRBD2 (6 bases). V gave up 1 base and J gave up 2 bases, with 13 bases separating them. The CDR3 covers 16 residues. Germline V gene data show CDR1 as LGHDT and CDR2 as YNNKEL (reference sequence). The CDR3 DNA reads TGTGCCAGCAGCCAAGGGATAGCGGTTACCACAGATACGCAGTATTTT. Translation gives CASSQGIAVTTDTQYF.

This clonotype has just a few counts. V usage is TRBV7-9 and J usage is TRBJ2-2; D is perhaps TRBD1 (6 bases). Germline V CDR1 and CDR2: SEHNR, FQNEAQ (reference sequence). V was shortened by 5 bases and J by 4 bases, with 11 bases between the two germline ends. The CDR3 has 14 amino acids. The CDR3 protein is CASSPGQSTGELFF. The CDR3 region has the DNA TGTGCCAGCAGCCCCGGACAGTCCACCGGGGAGCTGTTTTTT.

The chain joins TRBV5-1 to TRBJ2-5; D gene ambiguous. The germline CDR1 and CDR2 sequences are SGHRS and YFSETQ. V lost 9 bases, J lost 7 bases, and 10 bases lay in between. This CDR3 comprises 10 residues. CDR3 in DNA: TGCGCCACCAAAAAGGGGACCCAGTACTTC. This translates into CATKKGTQYF.

This chain joins TRBV19 and TRBJ2-3; D perhaps matches TRBD2 (5 bases). V was clipped by 5 bases and J by 5 bases, with 14 bases between them. Germline V gene data show CDR1 as LNHDA and CDR2 as SQIVND (reference sequence). The CDR3 runs 14 residues. CDR3 loop: CASSSGEGGDTQYF. In nucleotides, the CDR3 is TGTGCCAGTAGTTCCGGGGAAGGCGGAGATACGCAGTATTTT.

The chain couples TRBV15 to TRBJ1-4; D remains ambiguous. Trimming shortened V by 0 bases and J by 0 bases, and 5 bases separated the two germline ends. CDR1 LNHNV and CDR2 YYDKDF come from the germline V gene (reference sequence). The CDR3 runs to 15 residues. CDR3 in DNA: TGTGCCACCAGCAGAGAAAGTGCAACTAATGAAAAACTGTTTTTT. Its protein product is CATSRESATNEKLFF. The variable domain in full, completed from reference TRBV15 and TRBJ1-4, reads DAMVIQNPRYQVTQFGKPVTLSCSQTLNHNVMYWYQQKSSQAPKLLFHYYDKDFNNEADTPDNFQSRRPNTSFCFLDIRSPGLGDTAMYLCATSRESATNEKLFFGSGTQLSVL.

This clonotype was counted only a few times. The chain uses TRBV7-2 and TRBJ2-1, with 8 bases lining up with TRBD2. V gave up 11 bases and J gave up 0 bases; unmatched junction bases: 6. This CDR3 comprises 14 residues. Per the germline V gene, CDR1 is SGHTA and CDR2 is FQGNSA. The CDR3 sequence is CAAGGVSSYNEQFF. CDR3 DNA: TGTGCCGCCGGGGGGGTTAGCTCCTACAATGAGCAGTTCTTC.

This clonotype has just a few counts. The chain combines TRBV6-1 with TRBJ1-3, with 7 bases identical to TRBD1. The germline V gene encodes CDR1 MNHNS and CDR2 SASEGT. After removal of 2 bases from V and 2 bases from J, the junction contained 0 bases not matched to a gene. The CDR3 loop spans 14 amino acids. The CDR3 sequence is CASSETGAGNTIYF. The CDR3, as DNA: TGTGCCAGCAGTGAAACAGGGGCTGGAAACACCATATATTTT.

The chain recombines TRBV12-3 or TRBV12-4 with TRBJ1-1, with D tentatively TRBD1 (6 bases). Trimming pared 4 bases from V and 4 bases from J, leaving 22 bases between. The CDR3 length is 17 residues. In DNA, the CDR3 is TGTGCCAGCAGTTCAGGACAGCATCCCCATGAGAGCACTGAAGCTTTCTTT. It codes for CASSSGQHPHESTEAFF.

This sequence joins TRBV20-1 and TRBJ2-7, with D tentatively TRBD1 (6 bases). The ends were cut back, 3 bases at V and 6 bases at J, with 15 bases in the middle. This CDR3 has 13 residues. The germline CDR1 and CDR2 sequences are DFQATT and SNEGSKA (reference sequence). DNA for the CDR3: TGCAGTGCTAGCAGGGGCCCCGGGTCCGAGCAGTACTTC. Translation: CSASRGPGSEQYF.

The table lists this clonotype with a few counts. This chain joins TRBV2 and TRBJ2-3; 8 nucleotides match TRBD2. V shed 4 bases and J 3 bases; nucleotides not matched to a gene: 6. CDR1 is SNHLY, CDR2 FYNNEI, per germline. The CDR3 is 15 residues long. The chain's CDR3 is CASSGPGLDTDTQYF. CDR3 DNA: TGTGCCAGCAGTGGACCGGGACTAGATACAGATACGCAGTATTTT.

There are a few counts of this clonotype. This may arise from a read error, as a much more abundant clone is one base away. CDR3 region: CASGFPAGVLGATQYF. The CDR3 nucleotides read TGTGCCAGCGGCTTCCCAGCGGGGGTTCTTGGGGCGACCCAGTACTTC. The V call is TRBV11-2, the J call TRBJ2-1, with 8 bases identical to TRBD2. The closer fit of TRBJ2-5 to the DNA end suggests the J call may be wrong. Germline V gene data show CDR1 as SGHAT and CDR2 as FQNNGV. The CDR3 length is 16 residues.